The next 32 T cell receptor beta chains were all read from a single sample in a study of T cell repertoires in cytomegalovirus infection. TCRdb used MiXCR to reprocess the reads, holding one entry per CDR3 protein. The sample has 200,000 or so distinct CDR3 sequences; 25% to 30% are singletons. Sequencing was carried out using PBMCs. All receptors derive from a human donor in good health (CMV status not recorded). Some clones in this sample may be carry-over from other donors' samples.

This clonotype was seen more than once but under ten times. V and J are TRBV7-3 and TRBJ1-3; TRBD1 is a possible D gene (6 bases). Germline V gene data show CDR1 as SGHTA and CDR2 as FQGTGA. This CDR3 is 15 amino acids long. Trimming removed 5 bases from V and 2 bases from J, with 13 bases in between. The CDR3 protein is CASSPQGGTGNTIYF. The CDR3 DNA sequence: TGTGCCAGCAGCCCTCAAGGGGGTACTGGAAACACCATATATTTT. The whole variable domain, filled in from reference TRBV7-3 and TRBJ1-3, reads GAGVSQTPSNKVTEKGKYVELRCDPISGHTALYWYRQSLGQGPEFLIYFQGTGAADDSGLPNDRFFAVRPEGSVSTLKIQRTERGDSAVYLCASSPQGGTGNTIYFGEGSWLTVV.

The V call is TRBV12-3 or TRBV12-4, the J call TRBJ1-2, with D possibly matching TRBD1 (6 bases). The CDR3 is made up of 20 amino acids. V lost 5 bases, J lost 4 bases, and 32 bases lay in between. The CDR3 DNA reads TGTGCCAGCAGTCTCTGGACAGTATTGCTCAGGGAGGAGCGGGGCTATGGCTACACCTTC. Translating gives CASSLWTVLLREERGYGYTF.

The gene calls are TRBV20-1 and TRBJ2-7, with D unclear. Trimming cost V 6 bases and J 5 bases, with 14 bases left between them. Germline CDR1 DFQATT, CDR2 SNEGSKA (reference sequence). The CDR3 runs to 12 residues. The CDR3 sequence: CSAPEGIHEQYF. For the CDR3, the DNA is TGCAGTGCCCCTGAAGGGATCCACGAGCAGTACTTC.

In this sample, this clonotype turned up a few times. The V and J genes are TRBV30 and TRBJ2-7; D is ambiguous. CDR1 GTSNPN and CDR2 SVGIG come from the germline V gene (reference sequence). CDR3 length equals 11 residues. The V and J ends lost 2 bases and 3 bases respectively, with 5 bases between them. Here the CDR3 reads CAWSPIYEQYF. For the CDR3, the DNA is TGTGCCTGGAGTCCGATCTACGAGCAGTACTTC.

This clonotype was counted many times. The rearrangement uses TRBV28 and TRBJ2-1; D call uncertain. Germline V gene sequence: CDR1 MDHEN, CDR2 SYDVKM. This CDR3 has 15 residues. The V gene lost 3 bases and the J gene lost 4 bases, with 13 bases spanning the gap. CDR3 DNA sequence: TGTGCCAGCAGTTTCCTGTCCCGAAGATACAATGAGCAGTTCTTC. Its protein is CASSFLSRRYNEQFF.

There are a few counts of this clonotype. The genes are TRBV12-3 or TRBV12-4 and TRBJ1-1, with 10 bases matching TRBD1. Germline trimming cut 3 bases from V and 0 bases from J; bases unmatched to any gene: 4. There are 16 residues in the CDR3. CDR3: CASSFGTGAMNTEAFF. CDR3 nucleotides: TGTGCCAGCAGTTTTGGGACAGGGGCTATGAACACTGAAGCTTTCTTT.

Notes on this clonotype: The junction differs from germline at one of its ends, possibly a read error. The chain couples TRBV6-1 to TRBJ2-1, with D perhaps matching TRBD2 (5 bases). Per the germline V gene, CDR1 is MNHNS and CDR2 is SASEGT. This CDR3 has 11 amino acids. The CDR3 nucleotides read TGTGCCTGCAGTGTGGAGGATGAGCAGTTCTTC. Protein: CACSVEDEQFF.

This rearrangement joins TRBV2 to TRBJ1-1, with D uncertain. The CDR3 consists of 13 residues. CDR1 and CDR2 from the germline V gene are SNHLY and FYNNEI. Trimming removed 1 base at V and 2 bases at J, with 5 bases between. In DNA, the CDR3 is TGTGCCAGCAGTGAAGACGGCAACACTGAAGCTTTCTTT. This translates into CASSEDGNTEAFF.

The chain combines TRBV20-1 with TRBJ1-4; TRBD1 matches 9 bases. The CDR3 contains 18 residues. Trimming removed 1 base from V and 4 bases from J; junction bases left unmatched: 13. In germline, CDR1 is DFQATT, CDR2 SNEGSKA (reference sequence). DNA for the CDR3: TGCAGTGCTAGAGTCTCGGGACAGGGTAATCCGGGTAATGAAAAACTGTTTTTT. It codes for CSARVSGQGNPGNEKLFF.

Here the CDR3 DNA reads TGTGCCAGCAGCGTCGGGTGGGGAACCCACGAGCAGTACTTC. This encodes CASSVGWGTHEQYF. The chain carries TRBV2 and TRBJ2-7, with D hard to call. The germline V gene has CDR1 SNHLY and CDR2 FYNNEI. The CDR3 has 14 amino acids. V was clipped by 6 bases and J by 5 bases, with 17 bases between them.

A word on this clonotype: The junction does not match germline at one end; this may be a read error. DNA for the CDR3: TGCGCCAGCCGCCAAGATCGGGGACGCTATGGCTACACCTTC. This sequence encodes CASRQDRGRYGYTF. The chain employs TRBV4-3 and TRBJ1-2, with D maybe TRBD1 (5 bases). This CDR3 spans 14 amino acids. CDR1 and CDR2 (germline): LGHNA, YSLEER.

The chain employs TRBV6-1 and TRBJ2-2, with TRBD1 matching 12 bases. This CDR3 comprises 20 residues. V lost 2 bases to trimming and J lost 3 bases; unmatched junction nucleotides: 13. The germline V gene encodes CDR1 MNHNS and CDR2 SASEGT. CDR3 in amino acids: CASSEKAPGQGANYTGELFF. The DNA for the CDR3 is TGTGCCAGCAGTGAAAAAGCTCCGGGACAGGGGGCGAATTACACCGGGGAGCTGTTTTTT.

The gene calls are TRBV3-1 and TRBJ2-3; D possibly corresponds to TRBD1 (5 bases). Germline V gene sequence: CDR1 LGHDT, CDR2 YNNKEL (reference sequence). CDR3 size: 14 residues. The V and J ends lost 1 base and 5 bases respectively, with 10 bases between them. The CDR3 nucleotides are TGTGCCAGCAGCCAAGGCCCAGGGAAAGATACGCAGTATTTT. Protein sequence: CASSQGPGKDTQYF.

This chain connects TRBV11-2 to TRBJ2-3, with D maybe TRBD2 (6 bases). This CDR3 is 15 amino acids long. The germline V gene encodes CDR1 SGHAT and CDR2 FQNNGV. The V end lost 3 bases, the J end lost 0 bases, and 10 bases lay between the germline ends. CDR3 nucleotides: TGTGCCAGCAGCTTTGGCGGGGTGAGCACAGATACGCAGTATTTT. Translated, it gives CASSFGGVSTDTQYF. Based on the CDR3 plus reference TRBV11-2 and TRBJ2-3, the full variable domain is EAGVAQSPRYKIIEKRQSVAFWCNPISGHATLYWYQQILGQGPKLLIQFQNNGVVDDSQLPKDRFSAERLKGVDSTLKIQPAKLEDSAVYLCASSFGGVSTDTQYFGPGTRLTVL.

For this clonotype: An end of the junction does not agree with germline; a read error may underlie this. The chain's CDR3 is CASSLAGLHNEQFF. CDR3 DNA sequence: TGTGCCAGCAGTTTAGCGGGACTCCACAATGAGCAGTTCTTC. The V gene is TRBV7-8, the J gene TRBJ2-1, with 8 bases identical to TRBD2. The CDR3 has 14 amino acids. In germline, CDR1 is SGHVS, CDR2 FQNEAQ.

In nucleotides, the CDR3 is TGTGCCAGCAGTGGACCGCAGAGCTCCTACGAGCAGTACTTC. It codes for CASSGPQSSYEQYF. The V gene is TRBV6-4, the J gene TRBJ2-7; D not certain. Germline V lookup: CDR1 MRHNA, CDR2 SNTAGT. The CDR3 is made up of 14 amino acids. Trimming cost V 4 bases and J 0 bases, with 10 bases left between them.

The chain has TRBV11-2 and TRBJ1-4; D gene unclear. V lost 5 bases and J 0 bases, leaving 10 bases between the germline ends. Germline assignment: CDR1 SGHAT and CDR2 FQNNGV. The CDR3 length is 15 residues. The CDR3: CASSPGSTTNEKLFF. The DNA of the CDR3 is TGTGCCAGCAGCCCAGGCAGTACAACTAATGAAAAACTGTTTTTT.

The DNA for the CDR3 is TGTGCCAGCAGCTTAGCTACCGGGACGGAAAGCAATCAGCCCCAGCATTTT. As protein: CASSLATGTESNQPQHF. The V gene is TRBV7-9, the J gene TRBJ1-5, with a tentative D call TRBD1 (5 bases). From germline, CDR1 is SEHNR and CDR2 FQNEAQ (reference sequence). This CDR3 is built from 17 residues. The V end was cut by 0 bases, the J end by 1 base, with 13 bases between.

This clonotype was counted a few times. The chain joins TRBV27 to TRBJ1-2; D is ambiguous. The V end was cut by 5 bases, the J end by 3 bases, with 10 bases between. CDR3 size: 13 residues. Germline V gene data show CDR1 as MNHEY and CDR2 as SMNVEV (reference sequence). CDR3 amino acids: CASSPLVDYGYTF. The CDR3 nucleotides are TGTGCCAGCAGTCCTTTGGTTGACTATGGCTACACCTTC.

CDR3 residues: CSVRGAPNTGELFF. The CDR3 DNA follows: TGCAGCGTTCGGGGGGCACCCAACACCGGGGAGCTGTTTTTT. The genes are TRBV29-1 and TRBJ2-2, with D possibly TRBD2 on 7 matching bases. Germline lookup yields CDR1 SQVTM and CDR2 ANQGSEA. The V gene lost 5 bases and the J gene lost 2 bases, with 12 bases spanning the gap. This CDR3 spans 14 amino acids.

V and J are TRBV30 and TRBJ1-6, with 10 positions matching TRBD1. Germline CDR1 reads GTSNPN; CDR2 reads SVGIG (reference sequence). The CDR3 length is 16 residues. Trimming took 0 bases from V and 8 from J; bases not matched to a gene: 7. The CDR3 nucleotides read TGTGCCTGGAGTGTACTGGACAGGGGGGAGGATTCACCCCTCCACTTT. This codes for CAWSVLDRGEDSPLHF.

V and J are TRBV20-1 and TRBJ2-5; maybe TRBD1 (6 bases). The length of the CDR3 is 15 residues. Germline assignment: CDR1 DFQATT and CDR2 SNEGSKA (reference sequence). The V and J ends lost 5 bases and 1 base respectively, with 17 bases between them. CDR3 in amino acids: CSASTLTGRQETQYF. As DNA, the CDR3 is TGCAGTGCTTCTACCCTGACAGGTCGCCAAGAGACCCAGTACTTC.

This sequence joins TRBV6-5 and TRBJ2-3, with D possibly being TRBD1 or TRBD2 (6 bases each). Trimming pared 0 bases from V and 6 bases from J, leaving 13 bases between. The germline gives CDR1 MNHEY, CDR2 SVGAGI. The CDR3 length is 15 residues. The CDR3 spells CASSYSNGGKDTQYF. In DNA, the CDR3 is TGTGCCAGCAGTTACTCGAACGGGGGCAAGGATACGCAGTATTTT.

This sequence joins TRBV15 and TRBJ1-2; TRBD1 is a possible D gene (5 bases). CDR1 LNHNV and CDR2 YYDKDF come from the germline V gene (reference sequence). Trimming removed 0 bases from V and 4 bases from J, with 9 bases in between. The CDR3 spans 14 residues. DNA of the CDR3: TGTGCCACCAGCAGAGATGTTGGGGCCTATGGCTACACCTTC. Translating gives CATSRDVGAYGYTF.

This clonotype was observed a few times. The CDR3 nucleotides are TGTGCCAGCAGTTATTCTACCGCGAACACCGGGGAGCTGTTTTTT. Its translation is CASSYSTANTGELFF. J is TRBJ2-2 and V is TRBV6-2 or TRBV6-3; D not certain. From germline, CDR1 is MNHEY and CDR2 SVGEGT. The V end was cut by 3 bases, the J end by 0 bases, with 8 bases between. The CDR3 sequence is 15 residues long.

This clonotype has a count of ten or more. The rearrangement joins TRBV7-2 to TRBJ1-5, with 7 bases fitting TRBD1. Germline V gene sequence: CDR1 SGHTA, CDR2 FQGNSA. The CDR3 contains 14 residues. Trimming removed 4 bases from V and 9 bases from J; junction bases left unmatched: 9. The chain's CDR3 is CASSSGQALGPQHF. DNA of the CDR3: TGTGCCAGCAGCTCCGGACAGGCTTTAGGGCCCCAGCATTTT.

In its sample, this clonotype was seen many times. The chain uses TRBV7-6 and TRBJ2-6; perhaps TRBD1 as D (6 bases). Per germline, CDR1 SGHVS and CDR2 FNYEAQ. V was trimmed by 5 bases and J by 4 bases, leaving 21 bases between them. This CDR3 comprises 18 residues. This CDR3 is CASSPGGRGLSGANVLTF. The CDR3 region has the DNA TGTGCCAGCAGCCCTGGGGGCAGGGGTTTATCAGGGGCCAACGTCCTGACTTTC.

The rearrangement joins TRBV7-2 to TRBJ1-2; D remains ambiguous. V was cut by 8 bases and J by 4 bases, with 11 bases left in between. Germline CDR1 is SGHTA and CDR2 is FQGNSA. The CDR3 covers 12 residues. In DNA form, the CDR3 reads TGTGCCAGCTTGGAGCAATCCTATGGCTACACCTTC. Its translation is CASLEQSYGYTF. The variable domain in full, completed from reference TRBV7-2 and TRBJ1-2, reads GAGVSQSPSNKVTEKGKDVELRCDPISGHTALYWYRQSLGQGLEFLIYFQGNSAPDKSGLPSDRFSAERTGGSVSTLTIQRTQQEDSAVYLCASLEQSYGYTFGSGTRLTVV.

This clonotype has more than one count but fewer than ten. V and J are TRBV29-1 and TRBJ2-1; 7 nucleotides match TRBD2. Trimming cost V 1 base and J 3 bases; bases outside gene matches: 9. The CDR3 is 16 amino acids. Per the germline V gene, CDR1 is SQVTM and CDR2 is ANQGSEA. The CDR3 DNA follows: TGCAGCGTTGAAGGCGTAACGGCTAGCGGCTACAATGAGCAGTTCTTC. It specifies CSVEGVTASGYNEQFF.

This clonotype was observed a handful of times. V gene TRBV4-1 combines with J gene TRBJ1-2; 8 bases line up with TRBD1. This CDR3 is 15 amino acids long. Germline V gene lookup returns CDR1 MGHRA and CDR2 YSYEKL. The trim removed 4 bases at V and 6 bases at J, leaving 10 bases unmatched. CDR3 sequence reads: CASSPTDRESDGYTF. CDR3 DNA sequence: TGCGCCAGCAGCCCGACGGACAGGGAGTCCGATGGCTACACCTTC.

This clonotype has a count of ten or more. CDR3 sequence (DNA): TGTGCCAGCAGCGCCGGTAGCAATGAGCAGTTCTTC. Its translation: CASSAGSNEQFF. The chain carries TRBV9 and TRBJ2-1; no clear D gene. Between the trimmed V and J ends, which lost 3 bases and 6 bases, there was a span of 7 bases. The CDR3 is 12 amino acids. From germline, CDR1 is SGDLS and CDR2 YYNGEE.

A few counts support this clonotype. The chain employs TRBV29-1 and TRBJ2-7; 9 positions agree with TRBD1. V gave up 3 bases and J gave up 3 bases; unmatched junction bases: 3. The CDR3 extends over 13 amino acids. Germline CDR1 is SQVTM and CDR2 is ANQGSEA. The CDR3 here is CSVDTDRGYEQYF. The DNA for the CDR3 is TGCAGCGTTGATACGGACAGGGGCTACGAGCAGTACTTC.